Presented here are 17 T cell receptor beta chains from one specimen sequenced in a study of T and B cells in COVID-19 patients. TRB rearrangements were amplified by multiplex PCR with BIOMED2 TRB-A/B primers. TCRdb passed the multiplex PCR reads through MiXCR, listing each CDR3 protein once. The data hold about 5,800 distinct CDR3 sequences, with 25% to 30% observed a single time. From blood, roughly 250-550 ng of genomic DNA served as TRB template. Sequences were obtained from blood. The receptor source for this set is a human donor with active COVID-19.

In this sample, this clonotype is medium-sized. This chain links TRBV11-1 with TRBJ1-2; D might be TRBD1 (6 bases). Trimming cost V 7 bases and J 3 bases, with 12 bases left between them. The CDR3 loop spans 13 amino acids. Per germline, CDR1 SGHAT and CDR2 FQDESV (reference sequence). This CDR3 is CASIIGQYYGYTF. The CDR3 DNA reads TGTGCCAGCATCATCGGACAGTACTATGGCTACACCTTC.

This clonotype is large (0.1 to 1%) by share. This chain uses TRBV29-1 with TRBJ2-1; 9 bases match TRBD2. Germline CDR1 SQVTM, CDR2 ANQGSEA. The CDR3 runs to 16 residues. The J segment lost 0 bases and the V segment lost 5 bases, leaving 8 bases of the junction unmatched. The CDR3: CSVIGGRAPSYNEQFF. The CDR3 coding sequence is TGCAGCGTTATCGGCGGGAGGGCCCCCTCCTACAATGAGCAGTTCTTC.

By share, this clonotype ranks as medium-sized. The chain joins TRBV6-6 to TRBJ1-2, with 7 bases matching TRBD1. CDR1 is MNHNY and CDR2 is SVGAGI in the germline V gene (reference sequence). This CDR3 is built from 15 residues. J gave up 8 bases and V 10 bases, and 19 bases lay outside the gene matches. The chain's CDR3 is CATETGTDLYGGYTF. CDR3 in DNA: TGTGCCACCGAAACCGGGACAGACCTCTACGGGGGCTACACCTTC.

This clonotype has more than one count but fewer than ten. CDR3 amino acids: CASSSATGMQNQPQHF. The CDR3 DNA sequence: TGTGCCAGCAGTTCGGCGACAGGGATGCAAAATCAGCCCCAGCATTTT. V and J are TRBV6-6 and TRBJ1-5, with 7 bases lining up with TRBD1. J lost 4 bases, V lost 4 bases, and 10 bases had no gene match. This CDR3 contains 16 residues. Germline CDR1 and CDR2: MNHNY and SVGAGI (reference sequence).

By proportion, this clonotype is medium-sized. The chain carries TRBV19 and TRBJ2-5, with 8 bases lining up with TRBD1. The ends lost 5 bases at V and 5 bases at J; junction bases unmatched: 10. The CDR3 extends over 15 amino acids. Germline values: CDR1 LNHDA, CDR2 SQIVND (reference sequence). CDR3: CASSSQGARIETQYF. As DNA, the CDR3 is TGTGCCAGTAGTTCCCAGGGGGCGCGTATTGAGACCCAGTACTTC.

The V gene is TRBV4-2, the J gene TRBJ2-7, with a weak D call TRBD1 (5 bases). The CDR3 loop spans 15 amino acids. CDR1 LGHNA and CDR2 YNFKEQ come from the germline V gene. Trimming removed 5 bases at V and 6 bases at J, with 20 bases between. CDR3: CASSAWGTLTGEQYF. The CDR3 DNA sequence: TGTGCCAGCAGCGCCTGGGGCACTCTGACGGGCGAGCAGTACTTC.

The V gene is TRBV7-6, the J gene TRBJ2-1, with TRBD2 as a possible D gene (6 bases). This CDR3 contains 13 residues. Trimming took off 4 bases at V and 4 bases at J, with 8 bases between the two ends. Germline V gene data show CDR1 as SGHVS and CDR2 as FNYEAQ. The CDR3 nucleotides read TGTGCCAGCAGCTCGGAGGGATACAATGAGCAGTTCTTC. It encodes CASSSEGYNEQFF.

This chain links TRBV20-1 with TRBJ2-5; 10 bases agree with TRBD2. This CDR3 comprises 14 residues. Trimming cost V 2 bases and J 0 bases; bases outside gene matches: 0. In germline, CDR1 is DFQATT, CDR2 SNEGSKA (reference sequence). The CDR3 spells CSARTSGNQETQYF. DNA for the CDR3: TGCAGTGCTAGAACTAGCGGGAACCAAGAGACCCAGTACTTC.

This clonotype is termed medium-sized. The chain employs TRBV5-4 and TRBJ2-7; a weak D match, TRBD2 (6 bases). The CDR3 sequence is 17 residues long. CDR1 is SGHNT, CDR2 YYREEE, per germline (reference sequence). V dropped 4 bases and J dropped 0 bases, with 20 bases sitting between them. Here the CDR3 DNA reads TGTGCCAGCAGCCGCGTTAGCGGATCCGCCAGCTCCTACGAGCAGTACTTC. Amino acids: CASSRVSGSASSYEQYF.

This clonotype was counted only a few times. CDR3 in amino acids: CASSFNGAGKTQYF. CDR3 DNA sequence: TGCGCCAGCAGCTTTAACGGGGCCGGAAAGACCCAGTACTTC. This sequence joins TRBV5-1 and TRBJ2-5, with D perhaps TRBD1 or TRBD2 (5 bases each). This CDR3 region has 14 residues. Germline lookup yields CDR1 SGHRS and CDR2 YFSETQ. Trimming stripped 2 bases from V and 6 bases from J, with 14 bases between.

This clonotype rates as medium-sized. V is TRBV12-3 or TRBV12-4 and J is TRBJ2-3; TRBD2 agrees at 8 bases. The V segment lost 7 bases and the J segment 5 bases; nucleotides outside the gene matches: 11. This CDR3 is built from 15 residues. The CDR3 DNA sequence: TGTGCCAGCATCTTAGGGGCGGGAGGTGGAGATACGCAGTATTTT. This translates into CASILGAGGGDTQYF.

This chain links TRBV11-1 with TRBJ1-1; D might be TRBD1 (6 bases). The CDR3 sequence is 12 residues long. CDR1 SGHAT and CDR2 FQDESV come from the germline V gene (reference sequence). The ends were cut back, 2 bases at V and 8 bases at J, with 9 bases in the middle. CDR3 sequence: CASSLQGLEAFF. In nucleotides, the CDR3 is TGTGCCAGCAGCTTACAGGGGCTCGAAGCTTTCTTT.

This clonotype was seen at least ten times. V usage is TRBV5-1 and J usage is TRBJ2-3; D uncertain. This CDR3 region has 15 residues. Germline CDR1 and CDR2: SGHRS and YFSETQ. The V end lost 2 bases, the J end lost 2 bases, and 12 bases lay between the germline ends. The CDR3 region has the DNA TGCGCCAGCAGCTTCAAGGGAAGCCACACAGATACGCAGTATTTT. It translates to CASSFKGSHTDTQYF.

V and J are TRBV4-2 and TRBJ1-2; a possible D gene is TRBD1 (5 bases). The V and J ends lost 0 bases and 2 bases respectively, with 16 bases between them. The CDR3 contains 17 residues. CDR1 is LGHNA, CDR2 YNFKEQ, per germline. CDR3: CASSQDSQGIYNYGYTF. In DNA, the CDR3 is TGTGCCAGCAGCCAAGATTCCCAGGGCATCTACAACTATGGCTACACCTTC.

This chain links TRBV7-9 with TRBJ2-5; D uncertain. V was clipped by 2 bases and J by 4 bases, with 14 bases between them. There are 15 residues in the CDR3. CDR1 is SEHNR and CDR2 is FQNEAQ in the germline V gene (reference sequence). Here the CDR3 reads CASSLSNLIGETQYF. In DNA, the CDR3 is TGTGCCAGCAGCTTATCAAACCTCATCGGAGAGACCCAGTACTTC.

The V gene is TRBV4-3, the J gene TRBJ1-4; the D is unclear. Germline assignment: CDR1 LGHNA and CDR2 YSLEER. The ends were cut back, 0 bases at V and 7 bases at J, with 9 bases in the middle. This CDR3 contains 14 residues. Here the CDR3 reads CASSQDQIGEKLFF. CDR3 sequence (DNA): TGCGCCAGCAGCCAAGATCAAATTGGTGAAAAACTGTTTTTT.

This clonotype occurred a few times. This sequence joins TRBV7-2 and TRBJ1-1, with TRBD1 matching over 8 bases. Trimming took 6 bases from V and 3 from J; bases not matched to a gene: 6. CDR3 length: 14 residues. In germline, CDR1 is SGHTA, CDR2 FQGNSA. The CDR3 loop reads CASSSQGADTEAFF. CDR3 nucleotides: TGTGCCAGCAGTTCTCAGGGGGCGGACACTGAAGCTTTCTTT.